This entry is about one T cell receptor (beta chain). This record belongs to a study of T cell responses to AZD1222 COVID-19 vaccine. The germline gives CDR1 MGHRA, CDR2 YSYEKL. Trimming took 6 bases from V and 0 from J, leaving 11 bases between them. CDR3 size: 14 residues. Sequencing was performed with immunoSEQ multiplex PCR; in TCRdb, only in-frame clones are kept and a portion is missing. This table holds 67,000 or so clones, 65% to 85% found once. The chain combines TRBV4-1 with TRBJ1-1; D is uncertain. The clonotype comes from an adult in good health. Sequenced here: peripheral blood, sampled on day 0 of AZD1222 vaccination. CDR3 amino acids: CASRAESLNTEAFF. The CDR3 region has the DNA TGCGCCAGCAGGGCAGAGAGTTTGAACACTGAAGCTTTCTTT.